This TCR beta chain derives from a study of shared clonotypes between healthy human individuals. Everyone who donated was a Caucasian adult who lived in Nashville, Tennessee. Each sorted subset replicate got 200 ng genomic DNA, tens of thousands of genomes. Some clones are missing from TCRdb's copy, which holds only in-frame ones; the method was immunoSEQ multiplex PCR. The sample lists millions of clones; 90% to 95% were seen once. The CDR3 runs to 14 residues. The V gene lost 5 bases and the J gene lost 5 bases, with 15 bases spanning the gap. The germline CDR1 and CDR2 sequences are SGHTA and FQGTGA.

Sequencing used naive CD4+ T cells from PBMCs. Stated subset: CD45RA+ positively selected. The sequence was collected from a man between 18 and 29 years old in good health. Some clones in this sample may be carry-over from other donors' samples. V usage is TRBV7-3 and J usage is TRBJ1-1; no clear D. CDR3 bases: TGTGCCAGCAGCCCCGGGTGGGTCGGGACTGAAGCTTTCTTT. Translation gives CASSPGWVGTEAFF.